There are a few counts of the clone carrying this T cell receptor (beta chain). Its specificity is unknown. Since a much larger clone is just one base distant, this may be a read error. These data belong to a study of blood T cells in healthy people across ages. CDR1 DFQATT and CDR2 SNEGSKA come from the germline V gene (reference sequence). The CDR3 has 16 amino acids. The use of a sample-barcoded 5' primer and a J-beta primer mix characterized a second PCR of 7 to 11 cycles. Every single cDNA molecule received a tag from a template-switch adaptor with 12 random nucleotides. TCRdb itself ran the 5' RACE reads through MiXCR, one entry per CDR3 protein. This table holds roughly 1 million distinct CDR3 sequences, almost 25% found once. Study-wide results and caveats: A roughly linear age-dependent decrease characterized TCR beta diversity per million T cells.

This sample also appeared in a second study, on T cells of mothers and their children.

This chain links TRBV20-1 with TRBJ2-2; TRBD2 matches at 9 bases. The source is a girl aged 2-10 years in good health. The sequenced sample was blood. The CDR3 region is CSARVSTSGLTRELFF. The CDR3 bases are TGCAGTGCTAGAGTTTCGACTAGCGGCCTCACCCGGGAGCTGTTTTTT.